This T cell receptor beta chain was sequenced during a study of CD8+CD57+ T cells in acquired aplastic anemia. Study information: The mean DNA yield obtained from sorted CD4+ and CD8+ cells came to 3 to 3.5 ug. Whole-study results and caveats: Patients and controls shared twenty-nine CD8+ CDR3 sequences. Patients showed no significant difference from controls in CD8+ Simpson's diversity.

Individuals selected for sequencing had exhibited CD8+CD57+ cell expansion on flow cytometry. Every patient presented with severe acquired aplastic anemia. Germline loops: CDR1 LGHDT, CDR2 YNNKEL (reference sequence). This CDR3 is 13 amino acids long. Deletions cut 1 base from V and 4 bases from J, with 7 bases between. CDR3 and TCR beta VDJ profiling relied on genomic DNA as the template. TCRdb re-derived calls from the reads in MiXCR, one entry per CDR3 protein. Of about 58,000 distinct CDR3 sequences listed, just over 55% were seen once; the top ten hold roughly 16%. This clonotype was counted ten times or more. The target antigen is unknown.

The clonotype originates from a human donor with aplastic anemia. The rearrangement links TRBV3-1 to TRBJ1-1; D unresolved. The material sequenced was sorted CD4+, CD8+, or CD8+CD57+ T cells (not recorded which) from PBMCs. CDR3 sequence: CASSQVEGTEAFF. CDR3 bases: TGTGCCAGCAGCCAAGTTGAAGGCACTGAAGCTTTCTTT.